This T cell receptor beta chain was identified in a study of cytomegalovirus exposure and HLA in healthy donors. The overall study: One earlier analysis, a look at about 179 million T cells, found roughly 110 million unique TCR beta sequences. Study-level findings and limits: V- and J-gene trimming in TCR beta was tied to a missense DCLRE1C variant by an analysis performed later. A later analysis found common viral pathogens apparently linked to several of the most significant clusters.

Nominally healthy donors were sampled, though unrecorded immune exposures were likely. In the PCR, 60 Vbeta and 13 Jbeta primers were used. The assay was immunoSEQ multiplex PCR, and TCRdb's table has in-frame clones only and misses some. The sample contains 150,000 to 200,000 clones, roughly 67% of which appear only once. Losses at the gene ends were 4 bases for V and 4 bases for J; bases not matched to a gene: 4. This CDR3 comprises 16 residues. The germline gives CDR1 SGHTA, CDR2 FQGTGA. This clone was detected once. Its antigen is unidentified. The genes are TRBV7-3 and TRBJ2-3; 14 bases line up with TRBD2. Sequenced: PBMCs. The receptor comes from a woman aged 18-29 years in good health and CMV-seropositive. The CDR3 spells CASSSGLAGGSDTQYF. The CDR3 nucleotides are TGTGCCAGCAGCTCCGGACTAGCGGGGGGATCAGATACGCAGTATTTT.